Listed here is a single TCR beta chain. The time point: newly diagnosed GD, antithyroid drugs for less than 3 months. The TCR library was made from RNA that had been extracted from PBMCs in TRIzol. Investigators prepared the TCR beta libraries by applying iRepertoire HTBI primers and Arm-PCR of CDR3 regions. TCRdb reprocessed the multiplex PCR reads with MiXCR, giving one entry per CDR3 protein. Here the sample spans approximately 470,000 distinct CDR3 sequences, about 16% being singletons. This sample stems from a study of regulatory T cells in long-lasting Graves disease. Germline CDR1 is SGHRS and CDR2 is YFSETQ. The junction had 5 bases not matched to a gene; V was cut back by 2 bases and J by 4 bases. CDR3 size: 14 residues. Another study also made use of these data, one on T cells in Graves' hyperthyroidism and ophthalmopathy. This second report adds: First-round RT-PCR of the TCR CDR3 relied on the HTBI primer set. Clonotypes that were expanded in thyroid above 0.001 mostly appeared in blood too.

This chain uses TRBV5-1 with TRBJ1-1; 7 bases fit TRBD1. The starting material was peripheral blood mononuclear cells (PBMCs), obtained at new diagnosis, from a patient treated with antithyroid drugs. The TCR sequence derives from a man between 35 and 55 years old with Graves disease. DNA for the CDR3: TGCGCCAGCAGCTTAACAGGGGTGGCCACTGAAGCTTTCTTT. The encoded protein is CASSLTGVATEAFF.